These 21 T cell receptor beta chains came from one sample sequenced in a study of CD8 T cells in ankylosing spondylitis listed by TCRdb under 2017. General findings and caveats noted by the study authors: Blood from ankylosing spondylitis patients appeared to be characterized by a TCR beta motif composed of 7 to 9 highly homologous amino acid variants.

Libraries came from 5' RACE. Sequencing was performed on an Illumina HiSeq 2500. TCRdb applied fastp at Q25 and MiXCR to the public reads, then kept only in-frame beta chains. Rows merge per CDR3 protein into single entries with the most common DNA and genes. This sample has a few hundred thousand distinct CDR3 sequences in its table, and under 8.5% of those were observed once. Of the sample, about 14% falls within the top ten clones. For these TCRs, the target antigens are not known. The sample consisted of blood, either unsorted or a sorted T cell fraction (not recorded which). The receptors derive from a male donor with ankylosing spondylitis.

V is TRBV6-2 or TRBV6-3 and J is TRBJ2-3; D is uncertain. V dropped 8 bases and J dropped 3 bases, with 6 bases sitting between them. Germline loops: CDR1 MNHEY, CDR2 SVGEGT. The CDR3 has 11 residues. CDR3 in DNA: TGTGCCAGCGGAAGGACAGATACGCAGTATTTT. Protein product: CASGRTDTQYF.

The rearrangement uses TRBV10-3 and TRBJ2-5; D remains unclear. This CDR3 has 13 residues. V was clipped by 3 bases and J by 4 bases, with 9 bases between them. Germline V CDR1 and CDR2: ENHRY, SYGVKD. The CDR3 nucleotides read TGTGCCATCAGTGAAAACTTCCCAGAGACCCAGTACTTC. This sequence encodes CAISENFPETQYF.

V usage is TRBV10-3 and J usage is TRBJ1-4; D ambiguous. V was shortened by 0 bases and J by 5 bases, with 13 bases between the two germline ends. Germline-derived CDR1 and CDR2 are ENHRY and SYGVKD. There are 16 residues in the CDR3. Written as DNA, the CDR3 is TGTGCCATCAGTGAGTCCGGGGTCGGAGGGAATGAAAAACTGTTTTTT. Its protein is CAISESGVGGNEKLFF.

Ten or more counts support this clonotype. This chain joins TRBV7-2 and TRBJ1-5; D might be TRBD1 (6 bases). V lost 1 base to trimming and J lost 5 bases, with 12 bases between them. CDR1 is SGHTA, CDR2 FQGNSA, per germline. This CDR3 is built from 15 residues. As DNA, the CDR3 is TGTGCCAGCAGCTTAGATGGACAGATATATCAGCCCCAGCATTTT. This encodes CASSLDGQIYQPQHF.

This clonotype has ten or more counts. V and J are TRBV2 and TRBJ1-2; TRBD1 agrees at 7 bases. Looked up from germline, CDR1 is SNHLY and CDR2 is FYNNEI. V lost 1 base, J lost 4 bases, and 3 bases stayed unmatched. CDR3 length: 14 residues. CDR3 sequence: CASSEGGQSYGYTF. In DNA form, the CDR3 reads TGTGCCAGCAGTGAAGGGGGACAGAGCTATGGCTACACCTTC. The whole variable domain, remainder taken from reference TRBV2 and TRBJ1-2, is EPEVTQTPSHQVTQMGQEVILRCVPISNHLYFYWYRQILGQKVEFLVSFYNNEISEKSEIFDDQFSVERPDGSNFTLKIRSTKLEDSAMYFCASSEGGQSYGYTFGSGTRLTVV.

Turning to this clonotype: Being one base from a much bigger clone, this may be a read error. CDR3 in amino acids: CAISLEGAGGYTF. The CDR3 bases are TGCGCCATCAGCTTGGAAGGGGCGGGCGGCTACACCTTC. V is TRBV5-1 and J is TRBJ1-2; the D gene is possibly TRBD1 (5 bases). The CDR3 covers 13 residues. Germline V lookup: CDR1 SGHRS, CDR2 YFSETQ.

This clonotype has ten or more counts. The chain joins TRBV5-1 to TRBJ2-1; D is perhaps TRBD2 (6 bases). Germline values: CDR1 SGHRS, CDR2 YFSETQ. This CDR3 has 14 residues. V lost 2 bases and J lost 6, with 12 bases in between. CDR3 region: CASSLSGLINEQFF. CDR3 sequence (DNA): TGCGCCAGCAGCTTAAGCGGGCTCATCAATGAGCAGTTCTTC.

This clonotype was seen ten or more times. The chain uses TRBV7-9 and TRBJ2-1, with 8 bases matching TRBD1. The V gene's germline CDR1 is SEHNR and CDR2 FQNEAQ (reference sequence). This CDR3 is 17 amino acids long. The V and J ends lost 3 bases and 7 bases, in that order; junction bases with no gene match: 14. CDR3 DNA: TGTGCCAGCAGCTTTGCCGCGGACAGGGCCGTTGGTAATGAGCAGTTCTTC. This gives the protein CASSFAADRAVGNEQFF. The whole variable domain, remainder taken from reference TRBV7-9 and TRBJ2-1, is DTGVSQNPRHKITKRGQNVTFRCDPISEHNRLYWYRQTLGQGPEFLTYFQNEAQLEKSRLLSDRFSAERPKGSFSTLEIQRTEQGDSAMYLCASSFAADRAVGNEQFFGPGTRLTVL.

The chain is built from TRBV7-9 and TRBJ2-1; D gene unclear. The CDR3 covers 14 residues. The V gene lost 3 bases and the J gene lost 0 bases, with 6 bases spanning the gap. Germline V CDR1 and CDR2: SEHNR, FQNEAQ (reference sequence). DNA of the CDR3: TGTGCCAGCAGCTTTAAGAGCTCCTACAATGAGCAGTTCTTC. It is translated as CASSFKSSYNEQFF.

CDR3 amino acids: CASSLELQTEAFF. DNA of the CDR3: TGTGCCAGCAGCTTAGAACTCCAGACTGAAGCTTTCTTT. The rearrangement joins TRBV7-3 to TRBJ1-1; D gene uncertain. V gave up 2 bases and J gave up 5 bases, with 9 bases separating them. CDR1 is SGHTA, CDR2 FQGTGA, per germline. The CDR3 spans 13 residues.

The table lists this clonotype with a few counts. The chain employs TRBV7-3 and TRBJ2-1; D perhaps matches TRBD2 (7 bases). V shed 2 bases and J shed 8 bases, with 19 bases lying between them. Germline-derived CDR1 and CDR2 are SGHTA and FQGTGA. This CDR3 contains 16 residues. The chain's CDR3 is CASSLDGGRRGDEQFF. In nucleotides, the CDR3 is TGTGCCAGCAGCTTAGATGGCGGGAGAAGGGGGGATGAGCAGTTCTTC. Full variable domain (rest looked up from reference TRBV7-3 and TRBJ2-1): GAGVSQTPSNKVTEKGKYVELRCDPISGHTALYWYRQSLGQGPEFLIYFQGTGAADDSGLPNDRFFAVRPEGSVSTLKIQRTERGDSAVYLCASSLDGGRRGDEQFFGPGTRLTVL.

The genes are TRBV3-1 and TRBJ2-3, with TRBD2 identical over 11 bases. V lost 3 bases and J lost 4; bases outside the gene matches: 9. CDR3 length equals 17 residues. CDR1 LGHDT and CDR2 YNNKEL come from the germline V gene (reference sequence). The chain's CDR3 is CASSQRLAGISPDTQYF. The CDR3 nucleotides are TGTGCCAGCAGCCAGAGACTAGCGGGGATTAGCCCAGATACGCAGTATTTT.

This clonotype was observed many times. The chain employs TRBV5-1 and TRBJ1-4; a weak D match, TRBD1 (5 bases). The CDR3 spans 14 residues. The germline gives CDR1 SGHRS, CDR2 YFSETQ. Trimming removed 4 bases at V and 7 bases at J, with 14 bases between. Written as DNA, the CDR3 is TGCGCCAGCAGCGATGGGGGAAAGGGTGAAAAACTGTTTTTT. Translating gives CASSDGGKGEKLFF. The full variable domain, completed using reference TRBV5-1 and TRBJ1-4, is KAGVTQTPRYLIKTRGQQVTLSCSPISGHRSVSWYQQTPGQGLQFLFEYFSETQRNKGNFPGRFSGRQFSNSRSEMNVSTLELGDSALYLCASSDGGKGEKLFFGSGTQLSVL.

CDR3 sequence (DNA): TGCGCCAGCAGCTTGGGGACGGCTAGCTCCTACGAGCAGTACTTC. The encoded protein is CASSLGTASSYEQYF. J is TRBJ2-7 and V is TRBV5-1; D gene uncertain. Germline loops: CDR1 SGHRS, CDR2 YFSETQ. V lost 0 bases and J lost 0, with 10 bases in between. CDR3 length: 15 amino acids.

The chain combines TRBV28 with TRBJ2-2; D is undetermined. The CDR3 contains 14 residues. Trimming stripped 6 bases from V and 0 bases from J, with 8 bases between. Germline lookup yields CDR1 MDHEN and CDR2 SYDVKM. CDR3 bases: TGTGCCAGCAGGATACAAGCGAACACCGGGGAGCTGTTTTTT. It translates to CASRIQANTGELFF.

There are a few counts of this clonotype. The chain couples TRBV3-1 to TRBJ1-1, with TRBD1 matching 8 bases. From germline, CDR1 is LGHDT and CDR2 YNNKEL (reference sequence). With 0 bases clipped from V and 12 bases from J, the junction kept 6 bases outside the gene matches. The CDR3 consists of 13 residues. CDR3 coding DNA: TGTGCCAGCAGCCAAGAACGGGACAGGCTTTCTTTCTTT. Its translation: CASSQERDRLSFF.

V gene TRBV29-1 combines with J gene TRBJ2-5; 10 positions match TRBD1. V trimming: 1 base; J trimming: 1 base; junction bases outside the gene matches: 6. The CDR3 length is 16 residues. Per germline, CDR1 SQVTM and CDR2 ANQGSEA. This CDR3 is CSVEAPGQGSQETQYF. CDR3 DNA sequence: TGCAGCGTTGAAGCCCCGGGACAGGGGTCCCAAGAGACCCAGTACTTC.

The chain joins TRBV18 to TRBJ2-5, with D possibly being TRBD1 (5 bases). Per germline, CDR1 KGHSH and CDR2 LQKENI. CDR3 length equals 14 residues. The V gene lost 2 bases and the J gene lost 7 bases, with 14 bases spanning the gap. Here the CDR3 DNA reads TGTGCCAGCTCACCAGAAGGGGATCCAGGGACCCAGTACTTC. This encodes CASSPEGDPGTQYF.

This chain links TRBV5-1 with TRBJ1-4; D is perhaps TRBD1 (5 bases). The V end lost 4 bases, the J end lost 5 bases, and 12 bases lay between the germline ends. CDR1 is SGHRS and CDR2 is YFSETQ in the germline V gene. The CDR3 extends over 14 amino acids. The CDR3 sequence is CASSRDGKNEKLFF. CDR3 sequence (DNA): TGCGCCAGCAGCCGGGACGGAAAGAATGAAAAACTGTTTTTT.

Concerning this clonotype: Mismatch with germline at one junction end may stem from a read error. The CDR3 nucleotides read TGCAGTGCCAGAGATGGAACCACCGGGGAGCTGTTTTTT. Its translation: CSARDGTTGELFF. This chain links TRBV20-1 with TRBJ2-2, with D uncertain. This CDR3 comprises 13 residues. Per germline, CDR1 DFQATT and CDR2 SNEGSKA (reference sequence).

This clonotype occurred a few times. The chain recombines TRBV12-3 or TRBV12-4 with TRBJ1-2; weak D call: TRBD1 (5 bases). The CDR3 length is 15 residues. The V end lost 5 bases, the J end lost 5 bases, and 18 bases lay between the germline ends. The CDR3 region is CASSPRGAGLYGYTF. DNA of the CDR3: TGTGCCAGCAGTCCCAGAGGGGCTGGACTATATGGCTACACCTTC.